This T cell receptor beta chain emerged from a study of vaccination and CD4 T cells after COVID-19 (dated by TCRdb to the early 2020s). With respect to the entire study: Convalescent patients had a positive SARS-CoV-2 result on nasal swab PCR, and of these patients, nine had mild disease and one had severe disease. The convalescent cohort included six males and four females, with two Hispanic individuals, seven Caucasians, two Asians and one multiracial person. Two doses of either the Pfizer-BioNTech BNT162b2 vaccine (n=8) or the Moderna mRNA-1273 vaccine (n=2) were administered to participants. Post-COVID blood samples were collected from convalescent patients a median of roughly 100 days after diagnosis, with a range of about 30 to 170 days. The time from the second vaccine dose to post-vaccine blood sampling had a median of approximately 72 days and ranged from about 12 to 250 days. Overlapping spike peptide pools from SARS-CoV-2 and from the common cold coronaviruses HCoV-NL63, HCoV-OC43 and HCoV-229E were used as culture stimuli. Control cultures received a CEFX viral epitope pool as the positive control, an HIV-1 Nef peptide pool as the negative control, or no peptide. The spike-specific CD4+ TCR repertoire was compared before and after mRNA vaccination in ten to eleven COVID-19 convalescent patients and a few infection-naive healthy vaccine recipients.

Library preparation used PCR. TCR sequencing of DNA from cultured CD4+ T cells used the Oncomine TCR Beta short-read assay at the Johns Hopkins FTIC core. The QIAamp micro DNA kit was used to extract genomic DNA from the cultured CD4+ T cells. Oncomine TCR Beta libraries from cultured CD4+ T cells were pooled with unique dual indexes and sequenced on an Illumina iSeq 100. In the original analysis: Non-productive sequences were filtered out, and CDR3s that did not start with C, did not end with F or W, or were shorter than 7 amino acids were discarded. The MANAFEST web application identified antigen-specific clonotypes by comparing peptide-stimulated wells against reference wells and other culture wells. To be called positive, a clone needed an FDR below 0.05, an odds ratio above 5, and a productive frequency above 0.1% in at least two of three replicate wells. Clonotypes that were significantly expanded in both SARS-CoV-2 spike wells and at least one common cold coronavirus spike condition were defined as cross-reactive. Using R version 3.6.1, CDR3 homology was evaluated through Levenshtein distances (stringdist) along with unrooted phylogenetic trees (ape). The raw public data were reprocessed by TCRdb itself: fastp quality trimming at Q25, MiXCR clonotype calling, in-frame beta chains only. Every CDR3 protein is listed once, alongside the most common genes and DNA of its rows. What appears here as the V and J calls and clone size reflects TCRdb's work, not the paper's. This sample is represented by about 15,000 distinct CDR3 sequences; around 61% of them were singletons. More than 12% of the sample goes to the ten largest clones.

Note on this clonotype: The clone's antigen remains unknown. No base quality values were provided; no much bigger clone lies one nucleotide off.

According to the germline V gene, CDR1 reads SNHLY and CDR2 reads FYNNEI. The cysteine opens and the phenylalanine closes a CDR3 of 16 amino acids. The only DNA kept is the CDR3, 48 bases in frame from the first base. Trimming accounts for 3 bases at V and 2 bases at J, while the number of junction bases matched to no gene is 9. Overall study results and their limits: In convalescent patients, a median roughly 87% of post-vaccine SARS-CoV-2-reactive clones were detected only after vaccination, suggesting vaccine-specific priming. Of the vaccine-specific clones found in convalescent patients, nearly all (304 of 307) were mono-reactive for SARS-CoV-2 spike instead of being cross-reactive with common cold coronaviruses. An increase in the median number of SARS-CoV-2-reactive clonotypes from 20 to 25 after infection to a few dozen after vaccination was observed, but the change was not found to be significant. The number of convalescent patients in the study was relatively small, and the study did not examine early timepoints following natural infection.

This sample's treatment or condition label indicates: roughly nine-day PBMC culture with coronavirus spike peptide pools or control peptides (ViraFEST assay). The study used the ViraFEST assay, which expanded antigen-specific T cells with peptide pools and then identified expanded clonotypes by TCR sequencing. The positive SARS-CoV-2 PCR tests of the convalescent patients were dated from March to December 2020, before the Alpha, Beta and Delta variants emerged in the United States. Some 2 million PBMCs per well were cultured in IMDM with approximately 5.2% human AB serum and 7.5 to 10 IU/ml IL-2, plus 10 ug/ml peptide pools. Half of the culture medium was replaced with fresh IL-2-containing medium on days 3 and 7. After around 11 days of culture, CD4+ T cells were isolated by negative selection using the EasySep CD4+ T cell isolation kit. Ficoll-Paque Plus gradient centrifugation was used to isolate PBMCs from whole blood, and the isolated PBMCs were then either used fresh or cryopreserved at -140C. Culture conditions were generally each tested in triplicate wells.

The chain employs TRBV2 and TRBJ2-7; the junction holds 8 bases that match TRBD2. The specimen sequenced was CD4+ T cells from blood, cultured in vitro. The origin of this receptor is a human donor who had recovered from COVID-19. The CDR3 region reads CASSEYGTSVPYEQYF. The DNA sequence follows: TGTGCCAGCAGTGAGTATGGGACTAGTGTACCCTACGAGCAGTACTTC.